The TCR beta chain described here comes from a study of T cells after somatic rescue of genetic block. Profiled with immunoSEQ multiplex PCR; TCRdb holds only in-frame clones, not every one. Among about 15,000 clones, just over 70% were seen once, and the ten largest hold over 12%. Trimming stripped 5 bases from V and 2 bases from J, with 9 bases between. Germline assignment: CDR1 MNHEY and CDR2 SVGAGI. The CDR3 covers 13 residues. Input material: peripheral blood mononuclear cells (PBMCs). V usage is TRBV6-5 and J usage is TRBJ1-1, with unresolved D. This TCR was recovered from a boy between 10 and 17 years old. CDR3 region: CASSKRVNTEAFF. The CDR3 nucleotides read TGTGCCAGCAGTAAACGGGTTAACACTGAAGCTTTCTTT.